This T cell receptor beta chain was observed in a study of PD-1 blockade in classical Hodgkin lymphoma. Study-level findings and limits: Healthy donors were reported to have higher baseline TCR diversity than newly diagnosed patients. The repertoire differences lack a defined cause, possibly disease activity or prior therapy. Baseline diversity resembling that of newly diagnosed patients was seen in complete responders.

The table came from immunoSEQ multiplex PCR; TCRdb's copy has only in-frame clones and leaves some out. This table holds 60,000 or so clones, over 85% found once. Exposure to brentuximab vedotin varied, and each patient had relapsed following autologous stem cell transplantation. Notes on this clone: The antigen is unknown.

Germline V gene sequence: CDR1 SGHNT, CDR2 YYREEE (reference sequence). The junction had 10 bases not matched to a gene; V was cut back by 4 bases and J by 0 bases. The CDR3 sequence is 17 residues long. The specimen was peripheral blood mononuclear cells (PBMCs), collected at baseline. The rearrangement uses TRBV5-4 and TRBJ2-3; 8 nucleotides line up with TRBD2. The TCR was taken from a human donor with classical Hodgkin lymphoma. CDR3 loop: CASSESGTRSSTDTQYF. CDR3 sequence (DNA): TGTGCCAGCAGCGAGTCCGGGACTAGATCTAGCACAGATACGCAGTATTTT.